These 2 T cell receptor beta chains were all obtained from the same sample, sequenced in a study of monozygotic twins with inflammatory bowel disease. TCRdb re-analyzed the 5' RACE reads; it lists each CDR3 protein once, without DNA. The ten top clones account for around 7.6%, within a sample of over 200,000 distinct CDR3 sequences. Source material: blood. Receptors originate from a human donor with ulcerative colitis or Crohn's disease, or a healthy co-twin of an affected twin (not recorded which).

The chain joins TRBV6-6 to TRBJ2-2; as DNA is missing, the TRBD2 call by TCRdb cannot be tested. The germline gives CDR1 MNHNY, CDR2 SVGAGI (reference sequence). This CDR3 has 14 amino acids. The CDR3 loop reads CASGGLAGIGELFF.

The rearrangement joins TRBV27 to TRBJ1-6; the TCRdb D gene call, TRBD1, has no DNA to confirm it. The length of the CDR3 is 14 residues. The germline V gene has CDR1 MNHEY and CDR2 SMNVEV (reference sequence). This CDR3 is CASTRTGDNSPLHF.